What follows are 16 T cell receptor beta chains derived from one specimen sequenced in a study of CD8 T cells in Susac syndrome. Reverse transcription used about 0.5 to 1 ug RNA and random hexamers. One entry per CDR3 protein results from TCRdb running MiXCR on the immunoSEQ multiplex PCR reads. This table has about 150,000 distinct CDR3 sequences, under 95% appearing once. The specimen sequenced was CD4+ T cells from PBMCs. The receptors were sampled from a human donor with multiple sclerosis.

This chain uses TRBV10-3 with TRBJ2-7; no clear D gene. Germline values: CDR1 ENHRY, CDR2 SYGVKD. V lost 3 bases and J 2 bases, leaving 17 bases between the germline ends. This CDR3 comprises 16 residues. The CDR3 here is CAISDIKLLRTYEQYF. The CDR3 DNA sequence: TGTGCCATCAGTGATATAAAACTCCTTCGGACCTACGAGCAGTACTTC.

DNA of the CDR3: TGTGCCAGCAGTTCCCCTTTCCCGGGGTATAATTCACCCCTCCACTTT. This translates into CASSSPFPGYNSPLHF. This sequence joins TRBV28 and TRBJ1-6; D not certain. Trimming took 4 bases from V and 4 from J, leaving 14 bases between them. Germline V gene sequence: CDR1 MDHEN, CDR2 SYDVKM. This CDR3 is built from 16 residues.

The rearrangement joins TRBV28 to TRBJ2-1; no firm D call. CDR3 length equals 14 residues. V was cut by 7 bases and J by 0 bases, with 10 bases left in between. CDR1 MDHEN and CDR2 SYDVKM come from the germline V gene. The chain's CDR3 is CASTGRSSYNEQFF. In DNA form, the CDR3 reads TGTGCCAGCACTGGCAGGAGCTCCTACAATGAGCAGTTCTTC.

The chain joins TRBV14 to TRBJ2-7, with D possibly TRBD2 on 6 matching bases. V lost 1 base and J lost 6, with 16 bases in between. In germline, CDR1 is SGHDN, CDR2 FVKESK. This CDR3 contains 15 residues. The CDR3 DNA reads TGTGCCAGCAGCCAAGCCGTCCGGGAGATCAGCGAGCAGTACTTC. Its translation is CASSQAVREISEQYF. The variable domain in full, completed from reference TRBV14 and TRBJ2-7, reads EAGVTQFPSHSVIEKGQTVTLRCDPISGHDNLYWYRRVMGKEIKFLLHFVKESKQDESGMPNNRFLAERTGGTYSTLKVQPAELEDSGVYFCASSQAVREISEQYFGPGTRLTVT.

The V call is TRBV7-3, the J call TRBJ2-7; no definite D call. CDR1 SGHTA and CDR2 FQGTGA come from the germline V gene. V was trimmed by 4 bases and J by 5 bases, leaving 12 bases between them. The CDR3 extends over 13 amino acids. CDR3 protein: CASSSPVPNEQYF. The DNA of the CDR3 is TGTGCCAGCAGCTCCCCTGTCCCGAACGAGCAGTACTTC.

The chain links TRBV7-8 to TRBJ1-1, with 10 bases lining up with TRBD1. This CDR3 spans 14 amino acids. Germline CDR1 SGHVS, CDR2 FQNEAQ. V trimming: 5 bases; J trimming: 10 bases; junction bases outside the gene matches: 10. CDR3: CASSILPGQGRAFF. The CDR3 nucleotides are TGTGCCAGCAGCATTCTTCCGGGACAGGGGAGAGCTTTCTTT.

The V call is TRBV27, the J call TRBJ2-3; no clear D gene. The CDR3 contains 14 residues. V shed 2 bases and J shed 0 bases, with 6 bases lying between them. Germline V CDR1 and CDR2: MNHEY, SMNVEV (reference sequence). CDR3 in DNA: TGTGCCAGCAGTTTAGCTTCTAGCACAGATACGCAGTATTTT. Protein: CASSLASSTDTQYF.

The V gene is TRBV2, the J gene TRBJ2-1; tentatively, D is TRBD1 (7 bases). This CDR3 spans 15 amino acids. Trimming pared 4 bases from V and 10 bases from J, leaving 20 bases between. Germline V lookup: CDR1 SNHLY, CDR2 FYNNEI. CDR3 region: CASSAVAGGGREQFF. CDR3 nucleotide sequence: TGTGCCAGCAGTGCCGTTGCAGGGGGAGGACGGGAGCAGTTCTTC.

The chain combines TRBV7-2 with TRBJ2-5, with D tentatively TRBD1 or TRBD2 (5 bases each). Germline lookup yields CDR1 SGHTA and CDR2 FQGNSA. Trimming left V 5 bases short and J 5 bases short, with 15 bases between. The CDR3 length is 14 residues. CDR3 residues: CASSAVLGTETQYF. CDR3 coding DNA: TGTGCCAGCAGCGCCGTACTAGGGACGGAGACCCAGTACTTC.

CDR3 loop: CASRLPGPTQYF. The CDR3 region has the DNA TGTGCCAGCAGGCTTCCGGGCCCTACGCAGTATTTT. The chain links TRBV6-2 or TRBV6-3 to TRBJ2-3; D is unresolved. There are 12 residues in the CDR3. Germline V gene sequence: CDR1 MNHEY, CDR2 SVGEGT. With 6 bases removed from V and 8 bases from J, the gap between germline ends came to 12 bases.

This clonotype appeared once. This sequence joins TRBV20-1 and TRBJ2-3; D possibly corresponds to TRBD2 (5 bases). V was shortened by 3 bases and J by 0 bases, with 10 bases between the two germline ends. Per germline, CDR1 DFQATT and CDR2 SNEGSKA (reference sequence). The CDR3 is 14 residues long. The CDR3 DNA reads TGCAGTGCTAGGGTGGGCGGGAGCACAGATACGCAGTATTTT. Translating it yields CSARVGGSTDTQYF.

The chain carries TRBV5-1 and TRBJ1-4; unclear D gene. V lost 0 bases to trimming and J lost 3 bases, with 3 bases between them. CDR3 length: 13 residues. From germline, CDR1 is SGHRS and CDR2 YFSETQ. The CDR3, as DNA: TGCGCCAGCAGCTTGGACGCTAATGAAAAACTGTTTTTT. Amino acids: CASSLDANEKLFF.

The CDR3 DNA follows: TGTGCCAGTTCCCCCAGGGCGGCCTACTACAATGAGCAGTTCTTC. Translating gives CASSPRAAYYNEQFF. The chain carries TRBV19 and TRBJ2-1, with D possibly matching TRBD1 (5 bases). Germline V gene data show CDR1 as LNHDA and CDR2 as SQIVND (reference sequence). The V gene lost 8 bases and the J gene lost 3 bases, with 17 bases spanning the gap. The CDR3 is 15 residues long.

The chain is built from TRBV6-1 and TRBJ1-1; perhaps TRBD1 as D (6 bases). The germline V and J ends were trimmed by 5 bases and 6 bases, with 16 bases remaining between them. Germline V gene lookup returns CDR1 MNHNS and CDR2 SASEGT. The CDR3 runs 14 residues. The CDR3 DNA reads TGTGCCAGCAGTTTCGACAGGCCTTGGGCTGAAGCTTTCTTT. Translating it yields CASSFDRPWAEAFF.

This clonotype was detected only once. The chain uses TRBV6-2 or TRBV6-3 and TRBJ2-7; 9 bases are a match to TRBD2. The CDR3 covers 17 residues. Per germline, CDR1 MNHEY and CDR2 SVGEGT. V lost 0 bases and J lost 7; bases outside the gene matches: 13. CDR3 region: CASSYSRGKAGGGEQYF. CDR3 DNA: TGTGCCAGCAGTTACTCGAGAGGGAAAGCGGGAGGTGGTGAGCAGTACTTC.

Comment on this clonotype: One junction end does not reproduce the germline sequence, and a read error may be involved. The CDR3 loop is CASTLEGGPGVF. The CDR3 DNA sequence: TGTGCCAGCACCCTAGAAGGGGGCCCGGGGGTCTTC. The V and J genes are TRBV2 and TRBJ2-1; tentative D call: TRBD1 (7 bases). Germline CDR1 SNHLY, CDR2 FYNNEI. The CDR3 extends over 12 amino acids.